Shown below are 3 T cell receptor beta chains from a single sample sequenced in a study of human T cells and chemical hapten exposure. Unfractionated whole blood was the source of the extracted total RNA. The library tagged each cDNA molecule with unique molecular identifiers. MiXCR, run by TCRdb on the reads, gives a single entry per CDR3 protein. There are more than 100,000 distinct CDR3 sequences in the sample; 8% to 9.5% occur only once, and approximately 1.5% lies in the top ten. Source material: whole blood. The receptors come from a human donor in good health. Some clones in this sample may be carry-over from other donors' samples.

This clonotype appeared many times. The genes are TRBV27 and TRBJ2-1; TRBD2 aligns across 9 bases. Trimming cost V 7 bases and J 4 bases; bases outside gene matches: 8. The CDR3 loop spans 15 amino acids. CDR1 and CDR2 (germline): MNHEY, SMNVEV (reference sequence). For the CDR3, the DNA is TGTGCCAGCACCTTCTCCAGCGGGGGGTACAATGAGCAGTTCTTC. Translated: CASTFSSGGYNEQFF.

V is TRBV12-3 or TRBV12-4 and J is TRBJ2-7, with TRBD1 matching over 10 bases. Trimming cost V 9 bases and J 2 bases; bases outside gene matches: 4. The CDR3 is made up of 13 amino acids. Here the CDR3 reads CASIGTGAYEQYF. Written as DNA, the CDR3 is TGTGCCAGTATTGGGACAGGGGCCTACGAGCAGTACTTC.

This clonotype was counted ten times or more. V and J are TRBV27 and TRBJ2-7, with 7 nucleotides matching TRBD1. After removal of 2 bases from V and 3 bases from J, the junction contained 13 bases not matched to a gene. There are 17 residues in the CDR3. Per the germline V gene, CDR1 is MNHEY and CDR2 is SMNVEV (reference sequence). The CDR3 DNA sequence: TGTGCCAGCAGTTTAACCGTACAGGGGAGAGACTTCTACGAGCAGTACTTC. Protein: CASSLTVQGRDFYEQYF.